This T cell receptor (beta chain) was documented in a study of CD8+ T cells in alopecia areata. General study points: Scalp repertoires also include resident alphabeta T cells from normal skin. Sharing of TCR sequences between patients (possibly for HLA-related reasons) was less clear than in mice. Lesional scalp, notably in alopecia totalis/universalis, had clonality above that of normal scalp.

V was cut by 0 bases and J by 10 bases, with 8 bases left in between. The germline CDR1 and CDR2 sequences are SGHNT and YYREEE (reference sequence). The CDR3 has 13 amino acids. Worth noting for this clone: Its specificity is unknown.

Sequencing relied on a cDNA template that was reverse transcribed from extracted RNA. Assay: immunoSEQ multiplex PCR; the TCRdb copy retains only in-frame clones and omits some. The sample shows around 190,000 clones, around 50% of them seen only once. This TCR came from a human donor in good health. Sequences were obtained from CD8+ T cells sorted from blood. This rearrangement joins TRBV5-4 to TRBJ1-6; D is undetermined. CDR3 in amino acids: CASSLGLGSPLHF. In DNA, the CDR3 is TGTGCCAGCAGCTTGGGCCTGGGATCACCCCTCCACTTT. Variable domain in full (rest from reference TRBV5-4 and TRBJ1-6): ETGVTQSPTHLIKTRGQQVTLRCSSQSGHNTVSWYQQALGQGPQFIFQYYREEENGRGNFPPRFSGLQFPNYSSELNVNALELDDSALYLCASSLGLGSPLHFGNGTRLTVT.